The present T cell receptor (beta chain) was sequenced within a study of T cells in women clearing cervical HPV infection. Across the whole study: Control women cleared a single incident HPV16 infection within 12 months.

Study-wide results and limits: Controls had more TRBV6-7 (around 0.15%) than cases (about 0.11%).

The method was immunoSEQ multiplex PCR; TCRdb's version includes in-frame clones alone and lacks a portion of them. The table for this sample gives about 30,000 clones. Germline assignment: CDR1 SGHTS and CDR2 YDEGEE. Trimming took 4 bases from V and 0 from J; bases not matched to a gene: 3. The CDR3 is made up of 14 amino acids. On this clone itself: What it binds is not known. Sequencing ends 3 residues short of the CDR3 end; the germline J gene provides the rest.

The gene calls are TRBV5-8 and TRBJ1-1; 7 bases fit TRBD1. Sequenced material: blood buffy coat. This sequence originates from a woman between 18 and 70 years old with a cervical HPV16 infection that either progressed to CIN3+ or cleared (not recorded which). The CDR3 bases that were read are TGTGCCAGCAGCCTGGACAGGATGAACACTGAA. Translating gives CASSLDRMNTE. The entire CDR3 sequence reads CASSLDRMNTEAFF.